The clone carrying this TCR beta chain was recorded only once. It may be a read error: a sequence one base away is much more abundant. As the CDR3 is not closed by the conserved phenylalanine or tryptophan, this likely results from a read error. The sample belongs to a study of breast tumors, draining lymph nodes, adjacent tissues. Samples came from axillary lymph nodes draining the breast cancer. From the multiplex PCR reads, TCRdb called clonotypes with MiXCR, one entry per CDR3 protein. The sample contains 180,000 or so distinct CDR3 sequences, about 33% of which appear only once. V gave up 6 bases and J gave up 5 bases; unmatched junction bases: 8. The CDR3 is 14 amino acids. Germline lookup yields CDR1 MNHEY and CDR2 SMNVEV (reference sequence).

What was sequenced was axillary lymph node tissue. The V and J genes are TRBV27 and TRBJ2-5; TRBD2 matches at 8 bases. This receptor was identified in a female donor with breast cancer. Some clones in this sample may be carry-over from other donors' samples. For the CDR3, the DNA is TGTGCCAGCAGCCGGGGGCGGGGGGCGGAGACCCAGTACCTC. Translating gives CASSRGRGAETQYL.